Below are 26 T cell receptor beta chains sequenced from a single sample in a study of identical twins. TCRdb passed the 5' RACE reads through MiXCR, listing each CDR3 protein once. The sample includes about 340,000 distinct CDR3 sequences, more than 9% of them seen just once. These same records also appear under a second study, on yellow fever vaccine responses in identical twins.

Sequenced: CD8+ T cells sorted from blood. All receptors derive from a woman under 30 in good health.

This clonotype was counted only a few times. The genes are TRBV4-1 and TRBJ2-1; D is unclear. The germline V gene has CDR1 MGHRA and CDR2 YSYEKL. This CDR3 has 17 residues. The V gene lost 0 bases and the J gene lost 2 bases, with 14 bases spanning the gap. CDR3 in amino acids: CASSQEPSRRTYNEQFF. For the CDR3, the DNA is TGCGCCAGCAGCCAAGAACCATCCAGGCGGACCTACAATGAGCAGTTCTTC.

The rearrangement joins TRBV10-3 to TRBJ2-1; TRBD2 matches 7 bases. The germline V gene has CDR1 ENHRY and CDR2 SYGVKD. The CDR3 sequence is 15 residues long. Trimming cost V 6 bases and J 0 bases; bases outside gene matches: 5. DNA for the CDR3: TGTGCCATCAGGCTAGCGGAGACCTCCTACAATGAGCAGTTCTTC. Its protein product is CAIRLAETSYNEQFF.

The J gene is TRBJ1-4, the V gene TRBV12-3 or TRBV12-4, with D hard to call. V was pared by 5 bases and J by 4 bases, with 17 bases between. This CDR3 contains 16 residues. The CDR3 spells CASSPHPDGRNEKLFF. CDR3 nucleotides: TGTGCCAGCAGTCCGCACCCGGACGGTCGTAATGAAAAACTGTTTTTT.

The chain uses TRBV10-1 and TRBJ1-1; 7 bases map to TRBD1. The CDR3 loop spans 15 amino acids. After removal of 6 bases from V and 3 bases from J, the junction contained 10 bases not matched to a gene. Germline CDR1 and CDR2: WNHNN and SYGVQD (reference sequence). CDR3 sequence reads: CASSINRGTDTEAFF. Written as DNA, the CDR3 is TGCGCCAGCAGCATTAACAGGGGAACCGACACTGAAGCTTTCTTT.

This clonotype was counted ten times or more. The chain is built from TRBV20-1 and TRBJ2-2; 11 nucleotides match TRBD2. The V gene end was trimmed by 1 base and the J gene end by 3 bases; junction bases not matched to a gene: 1. Germline assignment: CDR1 DFQATT and CDR2 SNEGSKA (reference sequence). There are 15 residues in the CDR3. In DNA form, the CDR3 reads TGCAGTGCTAGAGCGACTAGCGGGGACACCGGGGAGCTGTTTTTT. Protein sequence: CSARATSGDTGELFF.

The V and J genes are TRBV7-9 and TRBJ2-3, with no clear D. Germline CDR1 is SEHNR and CDR2 is FQNEAQ (reference sequence). CDR3 size: 14 residues. V was trimmed by 5 bases and J by 0 bases, leaving 9 bases between them. CDR3 loop: CASSVLDSTDTQYF. The CDR3 region has the DNA TGTGCCAGCAGCGTCCTAGATAGCACAGATACGCAGTATTTT.

This clonotype was counted between two and nine times. The J gene is TRBJ1-2, the V gene TRBV4-1, with TRBD1 identical over 8 bases. The V and J ends lost 1 base and 4 bases, in that order; junction bases with no gene match: 2. This CDR3 region has 14 residues. Germline CDR1 and CDR2: MGHRA and YSYEKL. The chain's CDR3 is CASSQAGQAYGYTF. CDR3 DNA sequence: TGCGCCAGCAGCCAAGCGGGACAGGCCTATGGCTACACCTTC.

This clonotype was detected only a few times. The DNA of the CDR3 is TGTGCCAGCAGTGGTAGTAGGGATGTGAACAATGAGCAGTTCTTC. Its protein product is CASSGSRDVNNEQFF. The chain joins TRBV2 to TRBJ2-1; D uncertain. The CDR3 totals 15 residues. Trimming shortened V by 4 bases and J by 5 bases, and 15 bases separated the two germline ends. CDR1 and CDR2 (germline): SNHLY, FYNNEI.

This clonotype was recorded a few times. V gene TRBV6-1 combines with J gene TRBJ2-1; D tentatively fits TRBD1 or TRBD2 (5 bases each). This CDR3 spans 15 amino acids. V lost 7 bases and J 5 bases, leaving 18 bases between the germline ends. The germline V gene has CDR1 MNHNS and CDR2 SASEGT. The CDR3 nucleotides read TGTGCCAGCATTGGGATGTTGAGGGACCACAATGAGCAGTTCTTC. Translation gives CASIGMLRDHNEQFF.

This clonotype was picked up a small number of times. The chain links TRBV28 to TRBJ1-1; D may be TRBD1 (5 bases). CDR1 is MDHEN and CDR2 is SYDVKM in the germline V gene. V lost 5 bases to trimming and J lost 2 bases, with 9 bases between them. The CDR3 runs to 13 residues. The CDR3 is CASSLTDNTEAFF. The CDR3 coding sequence is TGTGCCAGCAGTCTGACAGATAACACTGAAGCTTTCTTT.

This sequence joins TRBV9 and TRBJ2-1; TRBD2 might be the D (5 bases). Germline V gene sequence: CDR1 SGDLS, CDR2 YYNGEE. The CDR3 is 15 residues long. V lost 0 bases, J lost 4 bases, and 11 bases lay in between. The CDR3 nucleotides read TGTGCCAGCAGCGTAGATCCTAGCCAATACAATGAGCAGTTCTTC. Translated: CASSVDPSQYNEQFF.

The gene calls are TRBV6-1 and TRBJ1-4; D call uncertain. The CDR3 has 14 residues. Germline-derived CDR1 and CDR2 are MNHNS and SASEGT. V lost 6 bases to trimming and J lost 8 bases, with 16 bases between them. CDR3 protein: CASSPLGSKEKLFF. The CDR3 region has the DNA TGTGCCAGCAGCCCCTTGGGAAGCAAGGAAAAACTGTTTTTT.

The CDR3 protein is CSVAGPPDTEAFF. CDR3 DNA: TGCAGCGTAGCGGGACCCCCGGACACTGAAGCTTTCTTT. The V and J genes are TRBV29-1 and TRBJ1-1; maybe TRBD1 (5 bases). Germline CDR1 SQVTM, CDR2 ANQGSEA. V was shortened by 6 bases and J by 3 bases, with 14 bases between the two germline ends. CDR3 length: 13 residues.

A few counts support this clonotype. This chain connects TRBV7-3 to TRBJ2-7; 9 positions agree with TRBD1. Per germline, CDR1 SGHTA and CDR2 FQGTGA. Germline trimming cut 5 bases from V and 3 bases from J; bases unmatched to any gene: 5. The CDR3 consists of 14 residues. CDR3 protein: CASSPTGQGYEQYF. CDR3 DNA sequence: TGTGCCAGCAGCCCCACGGGACAGGGCTACGAGCAGTACTTC. Drawing the rest from reference TRBV7-3 and TRBJ2-7, the complete variable domain is GAGVSQTPSNKVTEKGKYVELRCDPISGHTALYWYRQSLGQGPEFLIYFQGTGAADDSGLPNDRFFAVRPEGSVSTLKIQRTERGDSAVYLCASSPTGQGYEQYFGPGTRLTVT.

The sample holds a few counts of this clonotype. J is TRBJ2-7 and V is TRBV2; no definite D call. Per germline, CDR1 SNHLY and CDR2 FYNNEI. This CDR3 has 13 residues. V lost 7 bases and J 2 bases, leaving 12 bases between the germline ends. CDR3 sequence: CASTTGPPYEQYF. The CDR3 DNA reads TGTGCCAGCACCACGGGTCCACCCTACGAGCAGTACTTC.

This clonotype turned up a few times. The V call is TRBV9, the J call TRBJ2-1; D is possibly TRBD2 (6 bases). V gave up 2 bases and J gave up 5 bases, with 14 bases separating them. The CDR3 is 15 residues long. In germline, CDR1 is SGDLS, CDR2 YYNGEE. The CDR3, as DNA: TGTGCCAGCAGCGTGGCCCAGGGAGGCGACAATGAGCAGTTCTTC. Translation gives CASSVAQGGDNEQFF.

In DNA form, the CDR3 reads TGCGCCAGCAGCCTTGAGCGGGGGGGCCCGAGGTACAATGAGCAGTTCTTC. Protein: CASSLERGGPRYNEQFF. V usage is TRBV5-1 and J usage is TRBJ2-1; TRBD2 matches at 10 bases. The trim removed 4 bases at V and 4 bases at J, leaving 11 bases unmatched. CDR1 SGHRS and CDR2 YFSETQ come from the germline V gene. The CDR3 length is 17 residues.

The genes are TRBV13 and TRBJ2-1; D uncertain. The CDR3 consists of 13 residues. CDR1 and CDR2 (germline): PRHDT, FYEKMQ (reference sequence). The ends were cut back, 5 bases at V and 5 bases at J, with 10 bases in the middle. The CDR3 spells CASSPGFNNEQFF. The CDR3 DNA reads TGTGCCAGCAGCCCGGGCTTTAACAATGAGCAGTTCTTC.

The V and J genes are TRBV7-6 and TRBJ1-1; a weak D match, TRBD1 (6 bases). The ends were cut back, 5 bases at V and 5 bases at J, with 15 bases in the middle. Germline loops: CDR1 SGHVS, CDR2 FNYEAQ. The CDR3 runs 14 residues. CDR3 loop: CASSPEGGDTEAFF. The CDR3 DNA is TGTGCCAGCAGCCCCGAGGGGGGGGATACTGAAGCTTTCTTT.

This clonotype was seen more than once but under ten times. This chain joins TRBV28 and TRBJ2-5; TRBD2 matches 12 bases. In germline, CDR1 is MDHEN, CDR2 SYDVKM. This CDR3 is built from 15 residues. V was pared by 6 bases and J by 1 base, with 3 bases of the junction left unmatched. This chain's CDR3 is CASSWTSGIQETQYF. The CDR3 nucleotides read TGTGCCAGCAGCTGGACTAGCGGGATCCAAGAGACCCAGTACTTC.

In its sample, this clonotype was seen a few times. The chain joins TRBV25-1 to TRBJ2-1; TRBD2 aligns across 13 bases. This CDR3 region has 19 residues. Germline V CDR1 and CDR2: MGHDK, SYGVNS. V was clipped by 0 bases and J by 6 bases; unmatched bases: 11. The CDR3 DNA follows: TGTGCCAGCAGTGAATATCCCCTTAGGACTAGCGGGAGCAGCAATGAGCAGTTCTTC. Its translation: CASSEYPLRTSGSSNEQFF.

This clonotype was counted ten times or more. This sequence joins TRBV4-1 and TRBJ2-1, with 8 nucleotides matching TRBD1. The CDR3 extends over 15 amino acids. Trimming removed 0 bases from V and 14 bases from J; junction bases left unmatched: 12. Germline V lookup: CDR1 MGHRA, CDR2 YSYEKL. The CDR3 DNA reads as TGCGCCAGCAGCCAAGATCTTGGACAGGGAAAGACCGAGTTCTTC. This encodes CASSQDLGQGKTEFF.

This sequence joins TRBV27 and TRBJ2-1, with 12 bases fitting TRBD2. Germline values: CDR1 MNHEY, CDR2 SMNVEV (reference sequence). J lost 8 bases, V lost 0 bases, and 5 bases had no gene match. The CDR3 totals 16 residues. DNA of the CDR3: TGTGCCAGCAGTTTATCGACTAGCGGGAGAAGGGATGAGCAGTTCTTC. Its translation is CASSLSTSGRRDEQFF.

This clonotype has just a few counts. The rearrangement links TRBV12-3 or TRBV12-4 to TRBJ1-1; the D is unclear. Trimming removed 3 bases from V and 10 bases from J, with 9 bases in between. The CDR3 has 11 amino acids. CDR3 in DNA: TGTGCCAGCAGTTTTGCGGGGAGAGCTTTCTTT. It encodes CASSFAGRAFF.

V is TRBV29-1 and J is TRBJ2-7, with 10 bases that match TRBD2. The germline CDR1 and CDR2 sequences are SQVTM and ANQGSEA. V gave up 1 base and J gave up 0 bases; unmatched junction bases: 12. The CDR3 spans 18 residues. The DNA of the CDR3 is TGCAGCGTTGAAGGCCGGGCTAGCGGGAGTCCTAGCTCCTACGAGCAGTACTTC. Translation: CSVEGRASGSPSSYEQYF.

CDR3 DNA: TGTGCCAGCAGAGGACAGGGGACCTACGAGCAGTACTTC. Its protein is CASRGQGTYEQYF. V is TRBV6-1 and J is TRBJ2-7; TRBD1 agrees at 9 bases. Germline CDR1 reads MNHNS; CDR2 reads SASEGT. The CDR3 loop spans 13 amino acids. The ends lost 6 bases at V and 2 bases at J; junction bases unmatched: 2.